This T cell receptor (beta chain) was identified during a study of glioma-infiltrating T cells. Broader study findings: Non-neoplastic patients had below-expected tissue-blood divergence, while all gliomas exceeded expectation. CDR3 overlap between tissue and blood was very small.

This clonotype was seen ten or more times. Its antigen is not identified. TCR alpha and beta CDR3 regions were amplified from RNA using iRepertoire nested multiplex PCR. Input was roughly 85-450 ng of tissue mRNA or PBMC total RNA. TCRdb fed the multiplex PCR reads into MiXCR, producing one record per CDR3 protein. The profile shows 160,000 or so distinct CDR3 sequences, around 40% of them singletons. Germline CDR1 and CDR2: MNHNS and SASEGT. There are 14 residues in the CDR3. V was shortened by 2 bases and J by 2 bases, with 9 bases between the two germline ends. This chain joins TRBV6-1 and TRBJ1-2; D remains ambiguous. The TCR originated in a human donor with low-grade glioma or glioblastoma, undergoing nonglioma brain surgery, or in good health (not recorded which). Sequences were obtained from glioma tissue, nonneoplastic brain tissue, or PBMCs (not recorded which). The CDR3 reads CASSEQEVNYGYTF. CDR3 sequence (DNA): TGTGCCAGCAGTGAACAGGAGGTAAACTATGGCTACACCTTC.